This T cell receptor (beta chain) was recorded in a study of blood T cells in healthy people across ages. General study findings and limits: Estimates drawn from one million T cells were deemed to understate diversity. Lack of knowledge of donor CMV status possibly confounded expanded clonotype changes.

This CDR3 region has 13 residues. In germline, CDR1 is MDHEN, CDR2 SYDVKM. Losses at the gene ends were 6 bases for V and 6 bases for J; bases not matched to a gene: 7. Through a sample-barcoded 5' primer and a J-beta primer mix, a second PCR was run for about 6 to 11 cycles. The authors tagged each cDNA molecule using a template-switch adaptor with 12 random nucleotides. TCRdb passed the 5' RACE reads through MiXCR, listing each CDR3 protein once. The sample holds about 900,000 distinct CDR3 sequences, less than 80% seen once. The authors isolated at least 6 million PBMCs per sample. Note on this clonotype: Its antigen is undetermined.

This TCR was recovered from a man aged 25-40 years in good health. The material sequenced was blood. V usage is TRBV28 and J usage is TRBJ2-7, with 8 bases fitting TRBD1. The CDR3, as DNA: TGTGCCAGCAGCGGACAGGGCTCACTCGAGCAGTACTTC. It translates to CASSGQGSLEQYF.